This T cell receptor (beta chain) was profiled in a study of post-analysis software for immune sequencing data. Study in general: There were relapsing-remitting, secondary progressive and progressive-relapsing multiple sclerosis among the disease courses included. Notes on the study in general: Higher frequency in patients than in controls was seen for a handful of TRBV segments, with TRBV5-6, TRBV5-1 and TRBV20-1 among them. F measure clustering grouped samples strongly by preparation batch.

Germline V gene sequence: CDR1 MNHNY, CDR2 SVGAGI (reference sequence). This CDR3 has 14 residues. Deletions cut 8 bases from V and 3 bases from J, with 17 bases between. TCR beta cDNA libraries included unique molecular identifiers. From the PCR reads, TCRdb called clonotypes with MiXCR, one entry per CDR3 protein. Seen here are around 700,000 distinct CDR3 sequences, approximately 60% observed once, and the top ten hold around 11%. This clonotype has just one count. Its matching antigen is unknown. J is TRBJ2-7 and V is TRBV6-6; TRBD2 is a possible D gene (7 bases). The source material was blood. The sequence was collected from a girl aged 2 to 10 with multiple sclerosis. CDR3 DNA: TGTGCCAGCGGCCAGGGGCGGGAGAGCTACGAGCAGTACTTC. As protein: CASGQGRESYEQYF.